This is a list of T cell receptor beta chains from one sample in a study of beta chain features in type 1 diabetes. Repertoires were generated with immunoSEQ multiplex PCR, while TCRdb's copy carries only in-frame clones and drops some. The data show almost 250,000 clones, over 12% seen once. The sequenced sample consisted of naive CD4+ T cells from blood. The receptors derive from a middle-aged woman in good health. Both conserved end residues are part of each CDR3. Fields, in order: CDR3 length, clone size, V gene, D gene, J gene, CDR3 DNA, CDR3 protein. The D gene is left open where the match is weak. Rows may omit the clone size; those that give it use once, few, many or a size class.

CDR3 length: 17; clone size: few; V gene: TRBV7-9; D gene: -; J gene: TRBJ1-2; CDR3 DNA: TGTGCCAGCAGCTCAACAGGAGCTGGCCTAGCGGACTATGGCTACACCTTC; CDR3 protein: CASSSTGAGLADYGYTF
CDR3 length: 14; clone size: -; V gene: TRBV5-1; D gene: -; J gene: TRBJ2-7; CDR3 DNA: TGCGCCAGCAGGTCGCTTCTGGGGGGCTACGAGCAGTACTTC; CDR3 protein: CASRSLLGGYEQYF
CDR3 length: 15; clone size: -; V gene: TRBV5-4; D gene: -; J gene: TRBJ1-5; CDR3 DNA: TGTGCCAGCAGCCAATCCGGGCCGGGGAATCAGCCCCAGCATTTT; CDR3 protein: CASSQSGPGNQPQHF
CDR3 length: 12; clone size: few; V gene: TRBV2; D gene: -; J gene: TRBJ2-3; CDR3 DNA: TGTGCCAGCAGTGATGACACTTTAACGCAGTATTTT; CDR3 protein: CASSDDTLTQYF
CDR3 length: 14; clone size: few; V gene: TRBV5-1; D gene: TRBD1; J gene: TRBJ1-1; CDR3 DNA: TGCGCCAGCAGGCGGACAGGGGAGAACACTGAAGCTTTCTTT; CDR3 protein: CASRRTGENTEAFF
CDR3 length: 13; clone size: few; V gene: TRBV19; D gene: -; J gene: TRBJ2-3; CDR3 DNA: TGTGCCAGTTCGGTTATCGTCACAGATACGCAGTATTTT; CDR3 protein: CASSVIVTDTQYF
CDR3 length: 14; clone size: few; V gene: TRBV7-2; D gene: TRBD2; J gene: TRBJ2-7; CDR3 DNA: TGTGCCAGCAGCCCTCTAGCGGGGGGCTACGAGCAGTACTTC; CDR3 protein: CASSPLAGGYEQYF
CDR3 length: 15; clone size: few; V gene: TRBV6-5; D gene: -; J gene: TRBJ1-6; CDR3 DNA: TGTGCCAGCAGTTACTCGTCAGCGAGCCTCTCACCCCTCCACTTT; CDR3 protein: CASSYSSASLSPLHF
CDR3 length: 14; clone size: -; V gene: TRBV6-4; D gene: -; J gene: TRBJ2-2; CDR3 DNA: TGTGCCAGCAGTGATGGTAGCTTTACCGGGGAGCTGTTTTTT; CDR3 protein: CASSDGSFTGELFF
CDR3 length: 18; clone size: few; V gene: TRBV19; D gene: TRBD2; J gene: TRBJ2-2; CDR3 DNA: TGTGCCAGTAGTTTACAGCCAGGGGGGACTAGCCGCACCGGGGAGCTGTTTTTT; CDR3 protein: CASSLQPGGTSRTGELFF
CDR3 length: 19; clone size: -; V gene: TRBV4-3; D gene: TRBD1; J gene: TRBJ2-6; CDR3 DNA: TGCGCCAGCAGCCAAGAGGGGGTCAGGGGGCTGTCTGGGGCCAACGTCCTGACTTTC; CDR3 protein: CASSQEGVRGLSGANVLTF
CDR3 length: 16; clone size: -; V gene: TRBV7-8; D gene: -; J gene: TRBJ2-7; CDR3 DNA: TGTGCCAGCAGCCATCGTAGCCTCCAGGGTCCCTACGAGCAGTACTTC; CDR3 protein: CASSHRSLQGPYEQYF
CDR3 length: 11; clone size: few; V gene: TRBV6-1; D gene: TRBD1; J gene: TRBJ1-5; CDR3 DNA: TGTGCCAGCAGTGACTGGACAGGGGAGCATTTT; CDR3 protein: CASSDWTGEHF
CDR3 length: 13; clone size: few; V gene: TRBV11-3; D gene: -; J gene: TRBJ2-3; CDR3 DNA: TGTGCCAGCAGCCCCAGGTCATCTGATACGCAGTATTTT; CDR3 protein: CASSPRSSDTQYF
CDR3 length: 14; clone size: few; V gene: TRBV2; D gene: TRBD1; J gene: TRBJ1-2; CDR3 DNA: TGTGCCAGCAGTGAGGGACAGATAAACTATGGCTACACCTTC; CDR3 protein: CASSEGQINYGYTF
CDR3 length: 12; clone size: few; V gene: TRBV9; D gene: -; J gene: TRBJ2-2; CDR3 DNA: TGTGCCAGCAGCGGAGACACCGGGGAGCTGTTTTTT; CDR3 protein: CASSGDTGELFF
CDR3 length: 17; clone size: -; V gene: TRBV7-9; D gene: TRBD1; J gene: TRBJ2-7; CDR3 DNA: TGTGCCAGCAGCTTAGGGCTCAGGACAGGGAATTCCTACGAGCAGTACTTC; CDR3 protein: CASSLGLRTGNSYEQYF
CDR3 length: 15; clone size: few; V gene: TRBV7-9; D gene: -; J gene: TRBJ2-1; CDR3 DNA: TGTGCCAGCAGCGCCCAGGGGACACCGTACAATGAGCAGTTCTTC; CDR3 protein: CASSAQGTPYNEQFF
CDR3 length: 14; clone size: -; V gene: TRBV7-2; D gene: -; J gene: TRBJ1-4; CDR3 DNA: TGTGCCAGCAGCTTAGGAGGGTTTCGGGAAAAACTGTTTTTT; CDR3 protein: CASSLGGFREKLFF
CDR3 length: 11; clone size: -; V gene: TRBV7-9; D gene: -; J gene: TRBJ2-5; CDR3 DNA: TGTGCCAGCAGCCAGGGAAGGACCCAGTACTTC; CDR3 protein: CASSQGRTQYF
CDR3 length: 19; clone size: -; V gene: TRBV5-1; D gene: TRBD2; J gene: TRBJ2-3; CDR3 DNA: TGCGCCAGCAGCTCCGGACTAGCGGGGGGGAGACCTAGCACAGATACGCAGTATTTT; CDR3 protein: CASSSGLAGGRPSTDTQYF
CDR3 length: 15; clone size: -; V gene: TRBV4-3; D gene: -; J gene: TRBJ1-6; CDR3 DNA: TGCGCCAGCAGCCAAGTGGCCAGAGGAAATTCACCCCTCCACTTT; CDR3 protein: CASSQVARGNSPLHF
CDR3 length: 17; clone size: -; V gene: TRBV7-9; D gene: -; J gene: TRBJ2-3; CDR3 DNA: TGTGCCAGCAGCTTCCAGGGGTCGACAACCCTGACAGATACGCAGTATTTT; CDR3 protein: CASSFQGSTTLTDTQYF
CDR3 length: 14; clone size: few; V gene: TRBV10-3; D gene: TRBD2; J gene: TRBJ2-5; CDR3 DNA: TGTGCCATCAGTGCGGGGAGGGCGGGCGAGACCCAGTACTTC; CDR3 protein: CAISAGRAGETQYF
CDR3 length: 15; clone size: -; V gene: TRBV5-4; D gene: TRBD1; J gene: TRBJ2-4; CDR3 DNA: TGTGCCAGCAGCTTGGGGGGACAGGGGGCGGGCATTCAGTACTTC; CDR3 protein: CASSLGGQGAGIQYF
CDR3 length: 13; clone size: -; V gene: TRBV5-1; D gene: -; J gene: TRBJ1-1; CDR3 DNA: TGCGCCAGCAGCTTCGGACAGCTGACTGAAGCTTTCTTT; CDR3 protein: CASSFGQLTEAFF
CDR3 length: 14; clone size: -; V gene: TRBV6-1; D gene: -; J gene: TRBJ2-3; CDR3 DNA: TGTGCCAGCAGCATCCAACTTAGCGCAGATACGCAGTATTTT; CDR3 protein: CASSIQLSADTQYF
CDR3 length: 15; clone size: -; V gene: TRBV10-2; D gene: -; J gene: TRBJ2-3; CDR3 DNA: TGCGCCACGGGGCGGGGCCTCAGAGGCACAGATACGCAGTATTTT; CDR3 protein: CATGRGLRGTDTQYF
CDR3 length: 12; clone size: few; V gene: TRBV29-1; D gene: -; J gene: TRBJ1-2; CDR3 DNA: TGCAGCGTTGTCATGGAGAACTATGGCTACACCTTC; CDR3 protein: CSVVMENYGYTF
CDR3 length: 14; clone size: few; V gene: TRBV7-7; D gene: TRBD1; J gene: TRBJ2-5; CDR3 DNA: TGTGCCAGCAGCTTGGGGACAGGATGGGAGACCCAGTACTTC; CDR3 protein: CASSLGTGWETQYF
CDR3 length: 14; clone size: few; V gene: TRBV18; D gene: -; J gene: TRBJ1-3; CDR3 DNA: TGTGCCAGCTCACCACCGCAGGGGAGCCACACCATATATTTT; CDR3 protein: CASSPPQGSHTIYF
CDR3 length: 16; clone size: -; V gene: TRBV15; D gene: TRBD2; J gene: TRBJ2-1; CDR3 DNA: TGTGCCACCAGCAGAGATTGGCAGCGGGGGGGCGTTGAGCAGTTCTTC; CDR3 protein: CATSRDWQRGGVEQFF
CDR3 length: 13; clone size: -; V gene: TRBV6-5; D gene: -; J gene: TRBJ2-5; CDR3 DNA: TGTGCCAGCTTGGACTGGGGGGAGGAGACCCAGTACTTC; CDR3 protein: CASLDWGEETQYF
CDR3 length: 17; clone size: few; V gene: TRBV5-1; D gene: TRBD2; J gene: TRBJ2-5; CDR3 DNA: TGCGCCAGCAGCCCTTCGCGGGGGGCCACTACCCAAGAGACCCAGTACTTC; CDR3 protein: CASSPSRGATTQETQYF
CDR3 length: 16; clone size: few; V gene: TRBV4-1; D gene: -; J gene: TRBJ2-2; CDR3 DNA: TGCGCCAGCAGCCCCGGCCGGCAGGCGAACACCGGGGAGCTGTTTTTT; CDR3 protein: CASSPGRQANTGELFF
CDR3 length: 16; clone size: -; V gene: TRBV5-4; D gene: TRBD2; J gene: TRBJ2-3; CDR3 DNA: TGTGCCAGCAGTTTAGCGGGGGGGCGGGTCACAGATACGCAGTATTTT; CDR3 protein: CASSLAGGRVTDTQYF
CDR3 length: 15; clone size: -; V gene: TRBV11-2; D gene: TRBD2; J gene: TRBJ2-5; CDR3 DNA: TGTGCCAGCAGGGATGGCGGGGGGCACGCTAGGGAGCAGTACTTC; CDR3 protein: CASRDGGGHAREQYF
CDR3 length: 14; clone size: few; V gene: TRBV28; D gene: TRBD1; J gene: TRBJ2-3; CDR3 DNA: TGTGCCAGCAGTTTTCGACAGGGGCTCGATACGCAGTATTTT; CDR3 protein: CASSFRQGLDTQYF
CDR3 length: 13; clone size: few; V gene: TRBV19; D gene: -; J gene: TRBJ2-1; CDR3 DNA: TGTGCCAGTAGTATAGATCGAGGTGGGGAGCAGTTCTTC; CDR3 protein: CASSIDRGGEQFF
CDR3 length: 15; clone size: few; V gene: TRBV4-3; D gene: -; J gene: TRBJ1-2; CDR3 DNA: TGCGCCAGCAGCCAAGAACTGGGGCCCAACTATGGCTACACCTTC; CDR3 protein: CASSQELGPNYGYTF
CDR3 length: 15; clone size: few; V gene: TRBV5-1; D gene: TRBD1; J gene: TRBJ2-1; CDR3 DNA: TGCGCCAGCAGCTCGGGACAGACCTCCTACAATGAGCAGTTCTTC; CDR3 protein: CASSSGQTSYNEQFF
CDR3 length: 14; clone size: few; V gene: TRBV19; D gene: -; J gene: TRBJ2-3; CDR3 DNA: TGTGCCTCGAACTTACTCCCACCTGCCGGTGAGCAGTATTTT; CDR3 protein: CASNLLPPAGEQYF
CDR3 length: 16; clone size: -; V gene: TRBV5-1; D gene: TRBD2; J gene: TRBJ2-5; CDR3 DNA: TGCGCCAGCAGCTCCGCCCGGACTAGCGGGTGGGAGACCCAGTACTTC; CDR3 protein: CASSSARTSGWETQYF
CDR3 length: 12; clone size: -; V gene: TRBV2; D gene: TRBD1; J gene: TRBJ2-7; CDR3 DNA: TGTGCCAGCAGGGGACAGGGACTCGAGCAGTACTTC; CDR3 protein: CASRGQGLEQYF
CDR3 length: 15; clone size: few; V gene: TRBV5-1; D gene: -; J gene: TRBJ2-2; CDR3 DNA: TGCGCCAGCAGCTTGCTCAGGCGAAACACCGGGGAGCTGTTTTTT; CDR3 protein: CASSLLRRNTGELFF
CDR3 length: 16; clone size: few; V gene: TRBV5-1; D gene: -; J gene: TRBJ2-3; CDR3 DNA: TGCGCCAGCAGCCCGATAGTTGCAGGGGTCACAGATACGCAGTATTTT; CDR3 protein: CASSPIVAGVTDTQYF
CDR3 length: 11; clone size: few; V gene: TRBV29-1; D gene: -; J gene: TRBJ2-2; CDR3 DNA: TGCAGCGTCGGACAGACCGGGGAGCTGTTTTTT; CDR3 protein: CSVGQTGELFF
CDR3 length: 14; clone size: few; V gene: TRBV5-1; D gene: TRBD2; J gene: TRBJ2-2; CDR3 DNA: TGCGCCAGCAGCCTGGGAGGGTCAGCCGGGGAGCTGTTTTTT; CDR3 protein: CASSLGGSAGELFF
CDR3 length: 13; clone size: once; V gene: TRBV6-5; D gene: TRBD2; J gene: TRBJ2-7; CDR3 DNA: TGTGCCAGCACCCCACCGGGGGGCTACGAGCAGTACTTC; CDR3 protein: CASTPPGGYEQYF
CDR3 length: 13; clone size: -; V gene: TRBV6-6; D gene: TRBD1; J gene: TRBJ1-2; CDR3 DNA: TGTGCCAGCACCCCAAACAGGGGGCATGGCTACACCTTC; CDR3 protein: CASTPNRGHGYTF
CDR3 length: 16; clone size: -; V gene: TRBV9; D gene: -; J gene: TRBJ2-1; CDR3 DNA: TGTGCCAGCAGCGTAGGGGCAGGGCCTTCGGAAAGTGAGCAGTTCTTC; CDR3 protein: CASSVGAGPSESEQFF
CDR3 length: 13; clone size: -; V gene: TRBV5-4; D gene: -; J gene: TRBJ1-4; CDR3 DNA: TGTGCCAGCAGCCGTGCAACTAATGAAAAACTGTTTTTT; CDR3 protein: CASSRATNEKLFF
CDR3 length: 16; clone size: -; V gene: TRBV19; D gene: -; J gene: TRBJ1-2; CDR3 DNA: TGTGCCAGTAGTATCCGAACGGACAGCCTTTCGAGTGGCTACACCTTC; CDR3 protein: CASSIRTDSLSSGYTF
CDR3 length: 17; clone size: -; V gene: TRBV5-1; D gene: TRBD2; J gene: TRBJ2-3; CDR3 DNA: TGCGCCAGCAGCTCCCAGCCGGGGCGGGGGGGCGCAGATACGCAGTATTTT; CDR3 protein: CASSSQPGRGGADTQYF